This T cell receptor beta chain derives from a study of blood T cell repertoires in COVID-19. Background on the study: From the United States, Italy and Spain came samples of acute and convalescent COVID-19. T cells, B-cell-depleted T cells, or PBMCs provided the cDNA or gDNA that served as material.

As handled by the study authors: Amplification with reference gene primers provided the estimates of nucleated cell counts. The repertoire was sequenced with immunoSEQ multiplex PCR; TCRdb's copy has only in-frame clones and lacks some. The V and J calls and clone size were taken over from that table, and D and trimming were inferred from the DNA. The top ten clones hold around 6% of a sample with some 180,000 clones, around 89% of them seen once. The CDR3 totals 12 residues. Per germline, CDR1 MDHEN and CDR2 SYDVKM. The ends were cut back, 8 bases at V and 7 bases at J, with 14 bases in the middle. Material for sequencing was peripheral blood. The receptor was isolated from a man between 40 and 49 years old with active or convalescent COVID-19. V gene TRBV28 combines with J gene TRBJ1-2; D call uncertain. CDR3 protein: CASFRGIIGYTF. Written as DNA, the CDR3 is TGTGCCAGCTTCCGGGGAATTATTGGCTACACCTTC.